This T cell receptor (beta chain) was captured in a study of cytomegalovirus exposure and HLA in healthy donors. Germline V gene lookup returns CDR1 MNHEY and CDR2 SMNVEV (reference sequence). The CDR3 runs to 13 residues. V trimming: 5 bases; J trimming: 5 bases; junction bases outside the gene matches: 6. Concerning this clone: Its antigen is as yet unknown.

Study-level results: Highly shared sequence variants in one cluster were likely a sequencing artifact. The authors listed around 150 TCR beta chains as cytomegalovirus-associated. CMV serostatus was the only immune exposure information that was available.

The PCR contained 60 Vbeta and 13 Jbeta primers. Only in-frame clones appear in the TCRdb table, and some are missing; sequencing was by immunoSEQ multiplex PCR. The data contain 100,000 to 150,000 clones, around 73% of them seen just once; the ten biggest clones take up about 1.5%. The donors comprised healthy bone marrow donors. V and J are TRBV27 and TRBJ2-7, with 7 bases fitting TRBD1. This clonotype was sampled from a female donor in good health and CMV-seronegative. The sequencing input was PBMCs. This CDR3 is CASSGRQGDEQYF. The CDR3 bases are TGTGCCAGCAGTGGCCGGCAGGGGGACGAGCAGTACTTC.